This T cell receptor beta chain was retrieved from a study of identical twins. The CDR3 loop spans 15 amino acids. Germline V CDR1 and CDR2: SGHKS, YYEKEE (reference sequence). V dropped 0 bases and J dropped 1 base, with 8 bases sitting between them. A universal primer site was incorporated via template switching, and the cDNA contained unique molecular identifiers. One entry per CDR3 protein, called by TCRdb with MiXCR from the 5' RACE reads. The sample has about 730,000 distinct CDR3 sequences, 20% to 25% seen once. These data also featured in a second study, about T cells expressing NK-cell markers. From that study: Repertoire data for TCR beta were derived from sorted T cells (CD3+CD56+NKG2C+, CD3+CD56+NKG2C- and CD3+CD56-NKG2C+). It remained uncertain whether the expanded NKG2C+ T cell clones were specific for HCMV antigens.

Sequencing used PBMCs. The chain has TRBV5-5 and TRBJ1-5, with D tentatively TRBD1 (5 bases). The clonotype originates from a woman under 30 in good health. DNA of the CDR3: TGTGCCAGCAGCTTGGTCCCAGGGAGCAATCAGCCCCAGCATTTT. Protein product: CASSLVPGSNQPQHF.